Below, one TCR beta chain is given with its context. Its target antigen remains unknown. Base qualities are not at hand, and no much larger clone is one base apart. Preparation of the library involved the immunoSEQ multiplex PCR assay. TCRdb took over this immuneACCESS table, retaining in-frame rearrangements with V and J assigned. Such tables are incomplete; in checked studies, under half of the missing clones stem from an unresolved V gene, and the remainder is unexplained. This sample lists nearly 90,000 clones; 95% were detected once. The ten largest clones capture 0.34% of the sample. This sample stems from a study of technical replicates of blood from four donors (dated by TCRdb to 2017 to 2019). Relative to germline, V is 7 bases shorter and J is 3 bases shorter, with 6 bases between their ends. In the germline V gene, CDR1 corresponds to SQVTM and CDR2 to ANQGSEA. The cysteine opens and the phenylalanine closes a CDR3 of 10 amino acids. The kept DNA is CDR3 alone, 30 bases in frame from the first base.

The clonotype originates from a human donor in good health. The sample taken for sequencing was T cells isolated from PBMCs. The rearranged chain carries TRBV29-1 and TRBJ1-2; the D gene lacks a confident call. Here is the DNA: TGCAGCGCTTCGGACTATGGCTACACCTTC. This is translated as CSASDYGYTF.